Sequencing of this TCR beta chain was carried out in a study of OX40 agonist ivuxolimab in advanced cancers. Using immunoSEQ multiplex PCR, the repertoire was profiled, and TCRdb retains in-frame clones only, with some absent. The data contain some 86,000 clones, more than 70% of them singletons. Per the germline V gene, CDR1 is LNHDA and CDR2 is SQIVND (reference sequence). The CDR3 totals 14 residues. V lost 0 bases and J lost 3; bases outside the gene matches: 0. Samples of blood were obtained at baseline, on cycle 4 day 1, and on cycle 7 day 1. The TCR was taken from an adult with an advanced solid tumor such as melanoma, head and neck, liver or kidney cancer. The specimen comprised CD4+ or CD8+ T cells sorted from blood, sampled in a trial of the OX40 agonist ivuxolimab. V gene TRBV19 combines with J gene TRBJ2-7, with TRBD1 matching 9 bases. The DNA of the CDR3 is TGTGCCAGTAGTATAGAGACAGGGGGCTACGAGCAGTACTTC. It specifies CASSIETGGYEQYF.